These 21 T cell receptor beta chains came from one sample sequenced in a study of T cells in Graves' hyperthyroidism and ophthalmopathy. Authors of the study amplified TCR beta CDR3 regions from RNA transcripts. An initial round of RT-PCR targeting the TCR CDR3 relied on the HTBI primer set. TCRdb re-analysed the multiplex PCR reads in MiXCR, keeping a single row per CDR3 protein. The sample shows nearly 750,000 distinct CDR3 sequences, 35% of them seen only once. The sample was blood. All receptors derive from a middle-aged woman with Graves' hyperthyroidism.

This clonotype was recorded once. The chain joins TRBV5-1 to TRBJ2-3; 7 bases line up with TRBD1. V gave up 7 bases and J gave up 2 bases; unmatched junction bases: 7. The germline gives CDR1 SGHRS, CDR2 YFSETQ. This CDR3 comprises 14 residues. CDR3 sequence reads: CASLRDSNTDTQYF. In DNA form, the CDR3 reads TGCGCCAGCCTTAGGGACAGCAACACAGATACGCAGTATTTT.

CDR3 in DNA: TGTGCCAGCAGCCCGGCAGTAGGCTCTGGAAACACCATATATTTT. As protein: CASSPAVGSGNTIYF. The chain uses TRBV7-2 and TRBJ1-3; D is ambiguous. The CDR3 spans 15 residues. The V and J ends lost 5 bases and 0 bases respectively, with 11 bases between them. CDR1 is SGHTA and CDR2 is FQGNSA in the germline V gene. Combining the CDR3 with reference TRBV7-2 and TRBJ1-3 gives the whole variable domain GAGVSQSPSNKVTEKGKDVELRCDPISGHTALYWYRQSLGQGLEFLIYFQGNSAPDKSGLPSDRFSAERTGGSVSTLTIQRTQQEDSAVYLCASSPAVGSGNTIYFGEGSWLTVV.

CDR3 coding DNA: TGTGCCGGGAGACTAGACGCAGAGACCCAGTACTTC. Its translation is CAGRLDAETQYF. The chain joins TRBV6-5 to TRBJ2-5; D perhaps matches TRBD2 (6 bases). The V gene's germline CDR1 is MNHEY and CDR2 SVGAGI. CDR3 length: 12 amino acids. Trimming stripped 11 bases from V and 4 bases from J, with 14 bases between.

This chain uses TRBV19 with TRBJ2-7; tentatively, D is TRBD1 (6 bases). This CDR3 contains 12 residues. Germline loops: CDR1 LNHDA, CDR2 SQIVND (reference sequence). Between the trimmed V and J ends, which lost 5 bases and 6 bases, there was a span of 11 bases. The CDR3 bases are TGTGCCAGTAGTTCGACAGGTACCGAGCAGTACTTC. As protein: CASSSTGTEQYF.

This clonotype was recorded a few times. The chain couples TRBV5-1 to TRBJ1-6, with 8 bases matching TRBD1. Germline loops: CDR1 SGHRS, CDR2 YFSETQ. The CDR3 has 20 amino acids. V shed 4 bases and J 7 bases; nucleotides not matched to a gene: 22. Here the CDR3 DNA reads TGCGCCAGCAGCCAAGAGAATTGGACAGGGCCAAACCGCGCGAATTCACCCCTCCACTTT. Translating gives CASSQENWTGPNRANSPLHF.

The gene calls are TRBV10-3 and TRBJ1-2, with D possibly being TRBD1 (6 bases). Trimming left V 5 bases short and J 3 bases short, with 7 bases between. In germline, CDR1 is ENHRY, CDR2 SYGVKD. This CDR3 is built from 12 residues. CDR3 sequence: CAISTGYYGYTF. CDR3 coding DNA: TGTGCCATCAGTACAGGGTACTATGGCTACACCTTC.

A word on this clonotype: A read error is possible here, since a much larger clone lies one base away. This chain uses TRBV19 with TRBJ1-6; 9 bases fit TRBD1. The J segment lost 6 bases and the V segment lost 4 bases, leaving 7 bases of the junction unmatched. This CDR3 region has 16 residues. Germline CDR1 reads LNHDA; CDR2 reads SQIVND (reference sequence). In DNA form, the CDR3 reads TGTGCCAGTAGTACCCCGGGACAGGGATTTAATTCACCCCTCCACTTT. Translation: CASSTPGQGFNSPLHF.

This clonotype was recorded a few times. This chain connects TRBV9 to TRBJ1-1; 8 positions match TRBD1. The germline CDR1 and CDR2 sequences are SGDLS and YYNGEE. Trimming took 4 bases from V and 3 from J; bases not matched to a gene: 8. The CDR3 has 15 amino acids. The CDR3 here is CASSKGQGEYTEAFF. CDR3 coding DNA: TGTGCCAGCAGCAAAGGACAGGGAGAATACACTGAAGCTTTCTTT.

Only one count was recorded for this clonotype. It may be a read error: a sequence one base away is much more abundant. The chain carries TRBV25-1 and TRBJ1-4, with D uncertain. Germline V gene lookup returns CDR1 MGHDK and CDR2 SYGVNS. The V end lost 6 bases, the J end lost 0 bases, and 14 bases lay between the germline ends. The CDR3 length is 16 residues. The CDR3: CASSLGETATNEKLFF. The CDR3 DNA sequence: TGTGCCAGCAGCTTAGGAGAGACCGCAACTAATGAAAAACTGTTTTTT.

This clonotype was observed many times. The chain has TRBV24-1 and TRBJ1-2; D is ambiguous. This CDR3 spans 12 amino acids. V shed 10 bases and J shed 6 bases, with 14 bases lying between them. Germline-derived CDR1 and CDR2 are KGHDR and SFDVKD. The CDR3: CATAGVLDGYTF. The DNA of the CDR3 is TGTGCCACTGCCGGGGTCCTCGATGGCTACACCTTC.

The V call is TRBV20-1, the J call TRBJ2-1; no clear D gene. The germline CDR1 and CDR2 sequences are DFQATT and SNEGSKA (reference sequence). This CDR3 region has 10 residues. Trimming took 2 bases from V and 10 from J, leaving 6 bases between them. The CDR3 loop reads CSARFDEQFF. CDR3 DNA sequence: TGCAGTGCTAGATTCGACGAGCAGTTCTTC.

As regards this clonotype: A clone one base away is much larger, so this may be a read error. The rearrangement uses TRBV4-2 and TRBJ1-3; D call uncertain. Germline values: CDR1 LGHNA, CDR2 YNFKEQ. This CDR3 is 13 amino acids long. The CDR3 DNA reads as TGTGCCAGCAGCGAAGACCTAGGAAACACCGTATATTTT. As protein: CASSEDLGNTVYF.

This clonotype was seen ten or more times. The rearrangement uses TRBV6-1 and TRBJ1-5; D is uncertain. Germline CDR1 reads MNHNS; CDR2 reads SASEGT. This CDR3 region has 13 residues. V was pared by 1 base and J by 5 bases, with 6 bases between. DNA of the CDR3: TGTGCCAGCAGTGAAGTTCGGTATCAGCCCCAGCATTTT. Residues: CASSEVRYQPQHF.

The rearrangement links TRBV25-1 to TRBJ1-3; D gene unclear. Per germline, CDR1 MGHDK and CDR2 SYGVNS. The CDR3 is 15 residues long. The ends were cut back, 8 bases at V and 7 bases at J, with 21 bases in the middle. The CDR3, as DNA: TGTGCCAGCCAAGATGGGGTAGGGAGCTGGAACACCATATATTTT. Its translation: CASQDGVGSWNTIYF.

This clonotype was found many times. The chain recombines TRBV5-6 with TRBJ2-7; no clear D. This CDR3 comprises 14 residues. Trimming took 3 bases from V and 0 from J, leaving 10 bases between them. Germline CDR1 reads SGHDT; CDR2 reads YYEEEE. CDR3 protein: CASSSLGYSYEQYF. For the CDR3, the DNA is TGTGCCAGCAGCTCCTTGGGATACTCCTACGAGCAGTACTTC.

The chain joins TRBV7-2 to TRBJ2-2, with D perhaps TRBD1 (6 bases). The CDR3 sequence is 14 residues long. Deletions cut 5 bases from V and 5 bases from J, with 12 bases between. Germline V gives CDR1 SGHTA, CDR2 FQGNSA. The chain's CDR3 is CASSALQGTGELFF. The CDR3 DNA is TGTGCCAGCAGCGCCCTCCAGGGGACCGGGGAGCTGTTTTTT.

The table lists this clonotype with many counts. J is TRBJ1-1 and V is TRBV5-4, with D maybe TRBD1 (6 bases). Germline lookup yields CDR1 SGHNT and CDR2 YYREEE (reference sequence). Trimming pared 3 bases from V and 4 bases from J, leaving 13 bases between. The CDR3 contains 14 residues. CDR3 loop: CASSSKTGLTEAFF. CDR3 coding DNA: TGTGCCAGCAGCTCGAAAACAGGGCTCACTGAAGCTTTCTTT.

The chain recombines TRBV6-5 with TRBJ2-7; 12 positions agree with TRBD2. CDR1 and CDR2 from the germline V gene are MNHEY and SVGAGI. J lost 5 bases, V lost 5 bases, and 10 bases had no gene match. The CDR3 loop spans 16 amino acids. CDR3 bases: TGTGCCAGCAGTGCCGAACTAGCGGGGGGACGCGACGAGCAGTACTTC. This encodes CASSAELAGGRDEQYF.

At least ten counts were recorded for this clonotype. CDR3 sequence (DNA): TGTGCCAGCAGTCACCTTGGCACTGAAGCTTTCTTT. As protein: CASSHLGTEAFF. The chain links TRBV12-3 or TRBV12-4 to TRBJ1-1; D gene uncertain. The CDR3 totals 12 residues. With 5 bases removed from V and 4 bases from J, the gap between germline ends came to 8 bases.

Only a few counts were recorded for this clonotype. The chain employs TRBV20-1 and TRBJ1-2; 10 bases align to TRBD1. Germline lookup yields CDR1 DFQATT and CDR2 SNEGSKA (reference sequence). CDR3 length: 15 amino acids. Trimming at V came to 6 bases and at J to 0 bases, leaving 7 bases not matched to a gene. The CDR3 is CSAFRDRGANYGYTF. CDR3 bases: TGCAGTGCCTTCAGGGACAGGGGAGCTAACTATGGCTACACCTTC.

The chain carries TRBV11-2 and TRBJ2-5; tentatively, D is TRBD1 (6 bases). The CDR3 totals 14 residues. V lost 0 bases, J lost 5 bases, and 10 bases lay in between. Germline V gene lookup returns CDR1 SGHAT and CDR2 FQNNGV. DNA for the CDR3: TGTGCCAGCAGCTTAGATATGAGGGGGGAGACCCAGTACTTC. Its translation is CASSLDMRGETQYF.